Below are 13 T cell receptor beta chains sequenced from a single sample in a study of T cells in Graves' hyperthyroidism and ophthalmopathy. RNA transcripts gave rise to amplified TCR beta CDR3 regions. RT-PCR in the first round (using the HTBI primer set) targeted the TCR CDR3. TCRdb recomputed calls from the multiplex PCR reads with MiXCR, one row per CDR3 protein. The table lists just over 550,000 distinct CDR3 sequences, roughly 50% of them singletons. What was sequenced was peripheral blood or thyroid tissue (not recorded which). Source of these receptors: a woman under 30 with Graves' hyperthyroidism.

Many counts were recorded for this clonotype. This sequence joins TRBV7-2 and TRBJ1-6; no clear D gene. V was cut by 4 bases and J by 10 bases, with 14 bases left in between. The CDR3 length is 14 residues. Per the germline V gene, CDR1 is SGHTA and CDR2 is FQGNSA. The CDR3 is CASSSLKEPSPLHF. CDR3 DNA: TGTGCCAGCAGCTCGTTAAAGGAGCCATCACCCCTCCACTTT. Complete variable domain (other parts from reference TRBV7-2 and TRBJ1-6): GAGVSQSPSNKVTEKGKDVELRCDPISGHTALYWYRQSLGQGLEFLIYFQGNSAPDKSGLPSDRFSAERTGGSVSTLTIQRTQQEDSAVYLCASSSLKEPSPLHFGNGTRLTVT.

The V gene is TRBV29-1, the J gene TRBJ2-5; 10 nucleotides agree with TRBD1. The CDR3 is 13 amino acids. Germline loops: CDR1 SQVTM, CDR2 ANQGSEA. Unmatched junction bases numbered 6, after V lost 7 bases and J lost 4 bases. The DNA of the CDR3 is TGCAGCGATGGGACAGGGGCGTCAGAGACCCAGTACTTC. Translating it yields CSDGTGASETQYF.

This clonotype has more than one count but fewer than ten. The J gene is TRBJ2-5, the V gene TRBV6-5, with 11 nucleotides matching TRBD2. V lost 0 bases and J lost 4; bases outside the gene matches: 7. There are 17 residues in the CDR3. Germline CDR1 and CDR2: MNHEY and SVGAGI. The CDR3 loop is CASSYSIGTSGRETQYF. CDR3 nucleotides: TGTGCCAGCAGTTACTCGATAGGGACTAGCGGTCGAGAGACCCAGTACTTC.

This clonotype has ten or more counts. The V and J genes are TRBV10-2 and TRBJ2-7, with D hard to call. V lost 2 bases, J lost 7 bases, and 12 bases lay in between. Germline V gives CDR1 WSHSY, CDR2 SAAADI. This CDR3 contains 13 residues. The CDR3 bases are TGCGCCAGCAGTGAGGGCTCAGGATGGGAGCAGTACTTC. Its translation is CASSEGSGWEQYF.

The CDR3 nucleotides are TGTGCCAGTAGTTTGACAGGGTTATGGCTCGATTCACCCCTCCACTTT. It specifies CASSLTGLWLDSPLHF. V usage is TRBV19 and J usage is TRBJ1-6, with 7 bases matching TRBD1. CDR1 and CDR2 (germline): LNHDA, SQIVND (reference sequence). Germline trimming cut 5 bases from V and 8 bases from J; bases unmatched to any gene: 12. The CDR3 runs 16 residues.

The chain has TRBV20-1 and TRBJ1-1, with D perhaps matching TRBD1 (5 bases). The V end was cut by 2 bases, the J end by 4 bases, with 20 bases between. CDR1 and CDR2 (germline): DFQATT, SNEGSKA (reference sequence). CDR3 length: 16 residues. CDR3 coding DNA: TGCAGTGCTAGATTGGCCGGAGGTCCGAGGGGCACTGAAGCTTTCTTT. It is translated as CSARLAGGPRGTEAFF.

The chain links TRBV29-1 to TRBJ1-4, with 9 bases matching TRBD1. This CDR3 is built from 12 residues. V lost 8 bases and J lost 8; bases outside the gene matches: 6. Germline V gene sequence: CDR1 SQVTM, CDR2 ANQGSEA. In nucleotides, the CDR3 is TGCAGCTTCCCGGGACAGGGAGAAAAACTGTTTTTT. As protein: CSFPGQGEKLFF.

V gene TRBV10-3 combines with J gene TRBJ2-7; D call uncertain. Trimming removed 0 bases at V and 6 bases at J, with 12 bases between. CDR1 and CDR2 from the germline V gene are ENHRY and SYGVKD. The CDR3 length is 14 residues. The DNA for the CDR3 is TGTGCCATCAGTGAGTCGGGGTCTGTCACCGAGCAGTACTTC. Protein sequence: CAISESGSVTEQYF.

In regard to this clonotype: Without the conserved terminal phenylalanine or tryptophan, this CDR3 likely stems from a read error. Because the CDR3's place on the DNA is in doubt, the DNA is left out and the CDR3 is given as listed by TCRdb. The genes are TRBV2 and TRBJ2-7; the tabulated D call, TRBD1, remains unverified against the DNA. The germline V gene has CDR1 SNHLY and CDR2 FYNNEI. The CDR3 is 12 residues long, ends included. This CDR3 is CASGVMSAAGGI.

This chain joins TRBV10-2 and TRBJ2-7; tentatively, D is TRBD2 (5 bases). Deletions cut 2 bases from V and 6 bases from J, with 11 bases between. The CDR3 length is 13 residues. The germline V gene encodes CDR1 WSHSY and CDR2 SAAADI. CDR3 in DNA: TGCGCCAGCAGTGAGCTAGCCTGGGTCGAGCAGTACTTC. Its protein product is CASSELAWVEQYF.

The sample holds a few counts of this clonotype. V usage is TRBV2 and J usage is TRBJ2-7; tentatively, D is TRBD1 (5 bases). Deletions cut 6 bases from V and 1 base from J, with 10 bases between. The CDR3 is made up of 13 amino acids. The germline V gene encodes CDR1 SNHLY and CDR2 FYNNEI. The CDR3 sequence is CASRTEYSYEQYF. The CDR3 bases are TGTGCCAGCAGGACAGAATATTCCTACGAGCAGTACTTC.

The J gene is TRBJ2-7, the V gene TRBV10-3; tentative D call: TRBD2 (6 bases). The DNA matches TRBJ2-1 better at its end, which makes the J call doubtful. CDR3 length equals 15 residues. Germline V gene sequence: CDR1 ENHRY, CDR2 SYGVKD. CDR3 DNA: TGTGCCATCAGTGAACGGCGGGACGTTAACAATGAGCAGTTCTTC. The encoded protein is CAISERRDVNNEQFF.

This clonotype is a singleton in its sample. The gene calls are TRBV29-1 and TRBJ2-2; 8 positions match TRBD1. Germline trimming cut 5 bases from V and 4 bases from J; bases unmatched to any gene: 6. Germline V gene lookup returns CDR1 SQVTM and CDR2 ANQGSEA. The CDR3 is made up of 14 amino acids. In DNA form, the CDR3 reads TGCAGCGTTCCTGGACAGGGTGGCACCGGGGAGCTGTTTTTT. Its translation is CSVPGQGGTGELFF.